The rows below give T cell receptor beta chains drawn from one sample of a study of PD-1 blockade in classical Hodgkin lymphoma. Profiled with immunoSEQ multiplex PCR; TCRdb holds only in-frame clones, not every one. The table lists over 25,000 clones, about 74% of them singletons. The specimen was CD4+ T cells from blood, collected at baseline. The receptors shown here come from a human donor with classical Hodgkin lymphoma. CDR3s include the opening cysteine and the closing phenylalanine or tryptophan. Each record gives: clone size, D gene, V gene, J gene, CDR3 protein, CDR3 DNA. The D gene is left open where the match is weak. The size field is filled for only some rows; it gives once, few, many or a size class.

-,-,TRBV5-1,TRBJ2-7,CASSLIGQSHEQYF,TGCGCCAGCAGCTTGATCGGCCAGTCGCACGAGCAGTACTTC
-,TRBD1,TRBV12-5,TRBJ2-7,CASGLKNDRVLYEQYF,TGTGCTAGTGGTTTGAAGAACGACAGGGTCCTCTACGAGCAGTACTTC
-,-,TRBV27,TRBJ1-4,CASTRFLPGSPNEKLFF,TGTGCCAGCACCAGATTCCTTCCGGGATCCCCTAATGAAAAACTGTTTTTT
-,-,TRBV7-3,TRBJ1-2,CASSPKHGDYGYTF,TGTGCCAGCAGCCCCAAACATGGGGATTATGGCTACACCTTC
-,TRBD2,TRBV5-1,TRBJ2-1,CASSLEVSGGYNEQFF,TGCGCCAGCAGCTTGGAGGTTAGCGGGGGGTACAATGAGCAGTTCTTC
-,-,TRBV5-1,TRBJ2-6,CASSLVLGNGGANVLTF,TGCGCCAGCAGCTTGGTTTTAGGGAACGGAGGGGCCAACGTCCTGACTTTC
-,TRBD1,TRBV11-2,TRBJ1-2,CASSLGGQGGHGYTF,TGTGCCAGCAGCTTAGGGGGACAGGGAGGGCATGGCTACACCTTC
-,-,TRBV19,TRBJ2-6,CASSVQAQSSGANVLTF,TGTGCCAGTAGTGTACAGGCTCAGAGCTCTGGGGCCAACGTCCTGACTTTC
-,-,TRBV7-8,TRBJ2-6,CASSLTTGANVLTF,TGTGCCAGCAGCTTAACGACTGGGGCCAACGTCCTGACTTTC
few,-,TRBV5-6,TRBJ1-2,CASSLALGHPYGYTF,TGTGCCAGCAGCTTGGCTTTGGGACACCCCTATGGCTACACCTTC
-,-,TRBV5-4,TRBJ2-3,CASSLTGLPTDTQYF,TGTGCCAGCAGCTTGACGGGGCTTCCCACAGATACGCAGTATTTT
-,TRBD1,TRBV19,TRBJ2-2,CASRRGRGLNTGELFF,TGTGCCAGTCGTAGAGGCAGGGGGCTAAACACCGGGGAGCTGTTTTTT
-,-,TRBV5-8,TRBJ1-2,CASSFPLRTDVNYGYTF,TGTGCCAGCAGCTTCCCTCTGCGGACAGACGTTAACTATGGCTACACCTTC
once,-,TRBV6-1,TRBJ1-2,CASSLDKSPNYGYTF,TGTGCCAGCAGCCTAGACAAATCCCCTAACTATGGCTACACCTTC
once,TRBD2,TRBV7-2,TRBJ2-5,CASSRTSVGETQYF,TGTGCCAGCAGCCGGACTAGCGTTGGAGAGACCCAGTACTTC
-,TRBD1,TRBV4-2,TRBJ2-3,CASSRDRGHTDTQYF,TGTGCCAGCAGCCGCGACAGGGGACACACAGATACGCAGTATTTT
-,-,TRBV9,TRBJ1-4,CASSVANEKLFF,TGTGCCAGCAGCGTAGCTAACGAAAAACTGTTTTTT
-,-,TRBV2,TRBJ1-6,CASSDDGVGEETLHF,TGTGCCAGCAGTGACGACGGAGTAGGGGAAGAAACCCTCCACTTT
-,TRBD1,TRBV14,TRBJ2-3,CASSHQWGQGAIISTDTQYF,TGTGCCAGCAGCCACCAATGGGGACAGGGGGCAATTATCAGCACAGATACGCAGTATTTT
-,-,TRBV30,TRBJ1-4,CAWSVLLDSFNEKLFF,TGTGCCTGGAGTGTACTCCTGGACTCTTTTAATGAAAAACTGTTTTTT
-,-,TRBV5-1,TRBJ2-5,CASSLGPRETQYF,TGCGCCAGCAGCTTGGGGCCCCGGGAGACCCAGTACTTC
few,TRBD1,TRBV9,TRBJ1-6,CASSGGAGGQGDSPLHF,TGTGCCAGCAGCGGCGGGGCCGGGGGACAGGGGGATTCACCCCTCCACTTT
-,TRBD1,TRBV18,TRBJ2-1,CASSRTGRNEQFF,TGTGCCAGCTCACGGACAGGGAGAAATGAGCAGTTCTTC
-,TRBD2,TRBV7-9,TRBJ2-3,CASSSGPGTSGTDTQYF,TGTGCCAGCAGCTCCGGGCCGGGGACTAGCGGAACAGATACGCAGTATTTT
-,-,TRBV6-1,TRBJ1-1,CASSDRGTEAFF,TGTGCCAGCAGTGACAGGGGAACTGAAGCTTTCTTT
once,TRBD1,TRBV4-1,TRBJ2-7,CASSQGNGKGGDEQYF,TGCGCCAGCAGCCAAGGAAATGGAAAAGGGGGCGACGAGCAGTACTTC
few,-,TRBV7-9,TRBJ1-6,CASSLAMDGNSPLHF,TGTGCCAGCAGCTTAGCAATGGACGGTAATTCACCCCTCCACTTT
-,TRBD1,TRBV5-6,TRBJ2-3,CASSLGQGKQDTQYF,TGTGCCAGCAGCTTAGGACAGGGTAAGCAAGATACGCAGTATTTT
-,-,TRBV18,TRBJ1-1,CASSPGLGDPNTEAFF,TGTGCCAGCTCACCGGGCTTGGGGGACCCCAACACTGAAGCTTTCTTT
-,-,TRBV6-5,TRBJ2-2,CASSYSEGASGELFF,TGTGCCAGCAGTTACTCGGAGGGGGCCAGTGGGGAGCTGTTTTTT
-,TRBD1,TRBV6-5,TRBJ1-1,CASSWGQGTEAFF,TGTGCCAGCAGCTGGGGACAGGGGACTGAAGCTTTCTTT
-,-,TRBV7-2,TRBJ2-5,CASSPAWGQETQYF,TGTGCCAGCAGCCCGGCGTGGGGGCAAGAGACCCAGTACTTC
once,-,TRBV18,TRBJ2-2,CASSPPRGVGTGELFF,TGTGCCAGCTCACCACCGAGAGGGGTTGGGACCGGGGAGCTGTTTTTT
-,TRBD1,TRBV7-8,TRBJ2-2,CASSLVGQGSGELFF,TGTGCCAGCAGCTTAGTCGGACAGGGGAGCGGGGAGCTGTTTTTT
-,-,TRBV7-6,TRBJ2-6,CASSLWGAPGANVLTF,TGTGCCAGCAGCCTCTGGGGGGCCCCTGGGGCCAACGTCCTGACTTTC
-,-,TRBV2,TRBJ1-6,CASSESSQSSYNSPLHF,TGTGCCAGCAGTGAAAGTTCGCAGAGCTCCTATAATTCACCCCTCCACTTT
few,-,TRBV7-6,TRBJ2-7,CASSQGQGPYEQYF,TGTGCCAGCAGCCAGGGCCAGGGACCTTACGAGCAGTACTTC
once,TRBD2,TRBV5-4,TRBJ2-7,CASSFEAGTSYEQYF,TGTGCCAGCAGCTTCGAAGCGGGGACCTCCTACGAGCAGTACTTC
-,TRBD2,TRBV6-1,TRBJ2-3,CASSAGTSRMAQYF,TGTGCCAGCAGTGCCGGGACTAGCCGTATGGCGCAGTATTTT
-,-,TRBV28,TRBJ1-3,CASSFLGTLSGNTIYF,TGTGCCAGCAGTTTTCTCGGGACCCTATCTGGAAACACCATATATTTT
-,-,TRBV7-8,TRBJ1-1,CASSHHGEGTEAFF,TGTGCCAGCAGCCATCACGGGGAAGGGACTGAAGCTTTCTTT